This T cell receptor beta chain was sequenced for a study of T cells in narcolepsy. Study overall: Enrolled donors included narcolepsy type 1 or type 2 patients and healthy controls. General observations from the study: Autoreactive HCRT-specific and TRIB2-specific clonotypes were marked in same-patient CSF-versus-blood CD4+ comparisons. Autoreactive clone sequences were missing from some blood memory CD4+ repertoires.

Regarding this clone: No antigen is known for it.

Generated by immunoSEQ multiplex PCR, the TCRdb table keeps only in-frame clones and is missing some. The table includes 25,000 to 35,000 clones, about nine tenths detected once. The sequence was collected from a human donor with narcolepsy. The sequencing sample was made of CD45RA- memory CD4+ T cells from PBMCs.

In DNA form, the CDR3 reads TGCGCCAGCACCCCGACAGGGGGCGACTATGGCTACACCTTC. The encoded protein is CASTPTGGDYGYTF. V is TRBV5-1 and J is TRBJ1-2, with TRBD1 matching 10 bases. From germline, CDR1 is SGHRS and CDR2 YFSETQ. V trimming: 6 bases; J trimming: 3 bases; junction bases outside the gene matches: 5. The CDR3 covers 14 residues.